The rows below give T cell receptor beta chains drawn from one sample of a study of CD4 T cells in relation to SARS-CoV-2 and coronaviruses. TCRdb's table, derived via immunoSEQ multiplex PCR, lists solely in-frame clones and lacks some. Of approximately 70,000 clones in the sample, 85% to 95% were seen once. The sequenced sample consisted of naive CD4+ T cells from PBMCs. The receptors were sampled from a human donor in good health. Both conserved end residues are part of each CDR3. D genes are given only for firm matches. The size field is filled for only some rows; it gives once, few, many or a size class.

TRBJ2-4 | - | once | TRBV6-1 | CASSVTLGGLAKNIQYF | TGTGCCAGCAGTGTAACTCTGGGGGGCCTAGCCAAAAACATTCAGTACTTC
TRBJ2-2 | - | - | TRBV11-3 | CASSSPRGGELFF | TGTGCCAGCAGCTCCCCCAGGGGTGGGGAGCTGTTTTTT
TRBJ2-1 | TRBD1 | - | TRBV27 | CASSLRQGALGQFF | TGTGCCAGCAGTTTGCGGCAGGGGGCGCTTGGGCAGTTCTTC
TRBJ2-7 | - | - | TRBV3-1/TRBV3-2 | CASSQDGSALSYEQYF | TGTGCCAGCAGCCAAGATGGCTCGGCTCTCTCCTACGAGCAGTACTTC
TRBJ2-5 | TRBD2 | - | TRBV27 | CASRDSGGEETQYF | TGTGCCAGCAGGGATAGCGGGGGGGAAGAGACCCAGTACTTC
TRBJ2-7 | - | - | TRBV5-6 | CASSLGVRLPYEQYF | TGTGCCAGCAGCTTGGGGGTCCGCCTTCCCTACGAGCAGTACTTC
TRBJ2-7 | TRBD1 | - | TRBV27 | CASRPFRTGDHYEQYF | TGTGCCAGCAGGCCATTTCGGACAGGGGACCACTACGAGCAGTACTTC
TRBJ1-5 | - | - | TRBV2 | CASSQALPYNQPQHF | TGTGCCAGCAGTCAGGCCCTCCCCTACAATCAGCCCCAGCATTTT
TRBJ1-6 | - | - | TRBV28 | CASSSPGHPNNSPLHF | TGTGCCAGCAGTTCCCCGGGACACCCAAATAATTCACCCCTCCACTTT
TRBJ2-3 | TRBD2 | - | TRBV5-1 | CASSLVGGGQVDTQYF | TGCGCCAGCAGCTTGGTAGGCGGGGGGCAAGTAGATACGCAGTATTTT
TRBJ2-3 | - | - | TRBV5-4 | CASNMGGTSFSTDTQYF | TGTGCCAGCAACATGGGGGGTACCTCTTTTAGCACAGATACGCAGTATTTT
TRBJ1-3 | - | - | TRBV7-2 | CASSSTAYSALGNTIYF | TGTGCCAGCAGCTCGACGGCATATTCGGCGTTAGGAAACACCATATATTTT
TRBJ2-3 | - | - | TRBV7-9 | CASSPWMDRGDTQYF | TGTGCCAGCAGCCCCTGGATGGATCGGGGAGATACGCAGTATTTT
TRBJ2-7 | - | - | TRBV19 | CASSIGGTPTYEQYF | TGTGCCAGTAGTATCGGCGGGACTCCTACCTACGAGCAGTACTTC
TRBJ2-2 | - | few | TRBV7-2 | CASSSPLGGASNTGELFF | TGTGCCAGCAGCTCCCCACTGGGCGGGGCTTCGAACACCGGGGAGCTGTTTTTT
TRBJ2-6 | - | - | TRBV12-3/TRBV12-4 | CASTGHGANVLTF | TGTGCCAGCACCGGACATGGGGCCAACGTCCTGACTTTC
TRBJ2-7 | - | - | TRBV19 | CASSIEGRGGHEQYF | TGTGCCAGTAGTATCGAGGGCAGGGGGGGCCACGAGCAGTACTTC
TRBJ1-1 | - | - | TRBV7-8 | CASSLWTEMNTEAFF | TGTGCCAGCAGCTTGTGGACGGAAATGAACACTGAAGCTTTCTTT
TRBJ1-2 | - | few | TRBV5-6 | CASSLDWGGYGYTF | TGTGCCAGCAGCTTGGATTGGGGAGGGTATGGCTACACCTTC
TRBJ1-1 | - | once | TRBV7-8 | CASSLSRGNTEAFF | TGTGCCAGCAGCTTATCACGGGGGAACACTGAAGCTTTCTTT
TRBJ2-2 | TRBD1 | - | TRBV18 | CASSPGQGTNTGELFF | TGTGCCAGCTCACCCGGACAGGGTACGAACACCGGGGAGCTGTTTTTT
TRBJ1-3 | - | - | TRBV5-6 | CASSLAGSGRNTIYF | TGTGCCAGCAGCTTGGCCGGGTCTGGAAGAAACACCATATATTTT
TRBJ2-3 | - | - | TRBV5-1 | CASSFTSRPRSDTQYF | TGCGCCAGCAGCTTTACTAGCCGCCCAAGGTCAGATACGCAGTATTTT
TRBJ2-1 | TRBD2 | - | TRBV28 | CASSLYELREGGNEQFF | TGTGCCAGCAGTTTATACGAGTTGCGGGAGGGCGGGAATGAGCAGTTCTTC
TRBJ2-1 | - | - | TRBV2 | CASSDRRFFNEQFF | TGTGCCAGCAGTGATCGCAGATTCTTCAATGAGCAGTTCTTC
TRBJ1-4 | - | - | TRBV19 | CASRETGSTNEKLFF | TGTGCCAGTAGGGAGACAGGTTCAACTAATGAAAAACTGTTTTTT
TRBJ2-2 | TRBD1 | - | TRBV24-1 | CATSDPRTGGDTGELFF | TGTGCCACCAGTGACCCGAGGACAGGGGGGGACACCGGGGAGCTGTTTTTT
TRBJ2-3 | - | - | TRBV7-3 | CASSPRGAGDTQYF | TGTGCCAGCAGCCCAAGAGGGGCGGGTGATACGCAGTATTTT
TRBJ2-7 | - | - | TRBV11-2 | CASSLDSWPVNEQYF | TGTGCCAGCAGCTTAGATAGTTGGCCAGTCAACGAGCAGTACTTC
TRBJ2-1 | TRBD1 | - | TRBV9 | CASSVTGGGEQFF | TGTGCCAGCAGCGTAACAGGGGGCGGTGAGCAGTTCTTC
TRBJ2-2 | - | - | TRBV5-1 | CASSLASANTGELFF | TGCGCCAGCAGCTTAGCGTCCGCGAACACCGGGGAGCTGTTTTTT
TRBJ2-3 | - | - | TRBV5-4 | CASSLTLADTQYF | TGTGCCAGCAGCTTGACCCTAGCAGATACGCAGTATTTT
TRBJ1-1 | TRBD1 | - | TRBV5-1 | CASSEGAIGAEAFF | TGCGCCAGCAGCGAGGGGGCGATCGGCGCTGAAGCTTTCTTT
TRBJ2-1 | TRBD2 | - | TRBV6-5 | CASSYPRRGGYNEQFF | TGTGCCAGCAGTTACCCCCGGCGGGGGGGGTACAATGAGCAGTTCTTC
TRBJ1-1 | TRBD1 | - | TRBV5-1 | CASSSLSGGMNTEAFF | TGCGCCAGCAGCTCCCTATCAGGGGGGATGAACACTGAAGCTTTCTTT
TRBJ2-3 | - | - | TRBV7-2 | CASSLDRGGNTQYF | TGTGCCAGCAGCTTAGACCGAGGCGGCAATACGCAGTATTTT
TRBJ2-5 | - | - | TRBV4-1 | CASSQDPAQETQYF | TGCGCCAGCAGCCAAGACCCGGCACAAGAGACCCAGTACTTC
TRBJ1-5 | - | - | TRBV19 | CASNQRGWRANQPQHF | TGTGCCAGCAACCAGAGGGGATGGAGGGCCAATCAGCCCCAGCATTTT
TRBJ1-1 | - | - | TRBV7-2 | CASSLTGNMNTEAFF | TGTGCCAGCAGCTTAACGGGGAACATGAACACTGAAGCTTTCTTT
TRBJ2-5 | TRBD1 | - | TRBV9 | CASSPRGQGAQTQYF | TGTGCCAGCAGCCCAAGAGGGCAGGGGGCTCAGACCCAGTACTTC
TRBJ2-1 | - | - | TRBV27 | CASSPTEARKLNEQFF | TGTGCCAGCAGTCCCACCGAAGCTAGAAAGTTAAATGAGCAGTTCTTC
TRBJ2-2 | - | few | TRBV11-3 | CASSLAPRVGGELFF | TGTGCCAGCAGCTTAGCGCCCAGGGTTGGCGGGGAGCTGTTTTTT
TRBJ2-6 | - | - | TRBV15 | CATSRGLGQGGSGANVLTF | TGTGCCACCAGCAGAGGCCTTGGGCAGGGCGGCTCTGGGGCCAACGTCCTGACTTTC
TRBJ2-2 | TRBD1 | - | TRBV2 | CASSRDRGPHTGELFF | TGTGCCAGCAGCCGGGACAGGGGGCCCCACACCGGGGAGCTGTTTTTT
TRBJ1-2 | - | - | TRBV5-1 | CASSLGPGISYGYTF | TGCGCCAGCAGCTTGGGGCCAGGGATATCCTATGGCTACACCTTC